This is a list of T cell receptor beta chains from one sample in a study of OX40 agonist ivuxolimab in advanced cancers. Profiled with immunoSEQ multiplex PCR; TCRdb holds only in-frame clones, not every one. The table includes about 48,000 clones, 91% detected once. Here the sequenced sample was CD4+ or CD8+ T cells sorted from blood, taken in a trial of the OX40 agonist ivuxolimab. These receptors were taken from an adult with an advanced solid tumor such as melanoma, head and neck, liver or kidney cancer. CDR3s include the opening cysteine and the closing phenylalanine or tryptophan. D genes are given only for firm matches. Size is omitted from some rows. Given values are once, few, many or a class for expanded clones.

len	d_gene	j_gene	v_gene	abundance	CDR3nt	CDR3aa
16	TRBD1	TRBJ2-7	TRBV29-1	-	TGCAGCGTTGAACTATCTCGACAGGGGGACCCCTACGAGCAGTACTTC	CSVELSRQGDPYEQYF
17	-	TRBJ1-5	TRBV28	-	TGTGCCAGCACTAATGAGGTCCGAGTACGGGGCAATCAGCCCCAGCATTTT	CASTNEVRVRGNQPQHF
16	-	TRBJ2-3	TRBV6-4	-	TGTGCCAGCAGTGAGCGGCCGGGGGCCCCTCTGGATACGCAGTATTTT	CASSERPGAPLDTQYF
12	-	TRBJ2-5	TRBV5-1	-	TGCGCCAGCAGCTTTAGGGGAGAGACCCAGTACTTC	CASSFRGETQYF
16	-	TRBJ2-7	TRBV7-9	-	TGTGCCAGCAGAGCCCCGGTCGAGACGGGGACCTACGAGCAGTACTTC	CASRAPVETGTYEQYF
15	TRBD2	TRBJ2-1	TRBV9	-	TGTGCCAGCAGCGTAGTAGCGGGCGGTCCGGGTGAGCAGTTCTTC	CASSVVAGGPGEQFF
13	-	TRBJ1-1	TRBV30	-	TGTGCCTGGAGTTTTCAAGGAAACACTGAAGCTTTCTTT	CAWSFQGNTEAFF
12	TRBD1	TRBJ2-1	TRBV27	-	TGTGCCAGCAGTTGGACAGGAAGTGAGCAGTTCTTC	CASSWTGSEQFF
15	TRBD2	TRBJ2-7	TRBV5-6	-	TGTGCCAGCAGCCCGGCAGGGCGGGGGACCTACGAGCAGTACTTC	CASSPAGRGTYEQYF
15	-	TRBJ2-3	TRBV10-3	-	TGTGCCATCAGTGGGGCACAGGGATACACAGATACGCAGTATTTT	CAISGAQGYTDTQYF
15	-	TRBJ1-3	TRBV9	-	TGTGCCAGCAGTTCCGATGGGGGGCCTGGAAACACCATATATTTT	CASSSDGGPGNTIYF
17	TRBD2	TRBJ2-5	TRBV7-7	-	TGTGCTAGCAGCCCCGGGACTAGCGGGGGGTATGGGGAGACCCAGTACTTC	CASSPGTSGGYGETQYF
15	TRBD1	TRBJ1-2	TRBV7-9	-	TGTGCCAGCACCTTATCGGACAGGGCTCACTATGGCTACACCTTC	CASTLSDRAHYGYTF
14	-	TRBJ2-5	TRBV19	once	TGTGCCAGTAGTATGTGGCTCAGTTTGGAGACCCAGTACTTC	CASSMWLSLETQYF
14	-	TRBJ1-4	TRBV9	-	TGTGCCAGCAGCGTTGGAGAGGTCGATGAAAAACTGTTTTTT	CASSVGEVDEKLFF
15	TRBD1	TRBJ2-2	TRBV6-5	once	TGTGCCAGCAGTTACGGGACAGGGGACACCGGGGAGCTGTTTTTT	CASSYGTGDTGELFF
15	-	TRBJ1-1	TRBV5-1	-	TGCGCCTCCAGCAGCTCTAGACAGGCTCCTATGGTGGCTTTCTTT	CASSSSRQAPMVAFF
14	-	TRBJ1-5	TRBV6-6	-	TGTGCCAGCAGTTACCTGGTAAGGGGTCAGCCCCAGCATTTT	CASSYLVRGQPQHF
11	TRBD1	TRBJ1-1	TRBV29-1	-	TGCAGCGGGGACAGTTACACTGAAGCTTTCTTT	CSGDSYTEAFF
16	TRBD2	TRBJ2-1	TRBV4-2	-	TGTGCCAGCAGCCAAGAGGGCGGGGGGGCCTACAATGAGCAGTTCTTC	CASSQEGGGAYNEQFF
12	-	TRBJ2-7	TRBV7-9	-	TGTGCCAGCAGCTTAGTAACGGGTGAGCAGTACTTC	CASSLVTGEQYF
15	TRBD1	TRBJ2-7	TRBV7-9	-	TGTGCCAGCAGCTTAGGGGGGACAGGTGAGGCGGGGCAGTACTTC	CASSLGGTGEAGQYF
15	TRBD1	TRBJ2-7	TRBV6-5	-	TGTGCCAGCAGTTTCGGGACAGCCAGGTGGGCCGAGCAGTACTTC	CASSFGTARWAEQYF
13	-	TRBJ2-1	TRBV5-4	-	TGTGCCAGCAGTTACGACAACTACAATGAGCAGTTCTTC	CASSYDNYNEQFF
16	-	TRBJ2-7	TRBV6-6	-	TGTGCCAGCAGTTACTCCTCAGGGCTACCAGACTACGAGCAGTACTTC	CASSYSSGLPDYEQYF
17	-	TRBJ2-2	TRBV7-2	-	TGTGCCAGCAGCTTAGATCCAGGGGCCACAAACACCGGGGAGCTGTTTTTT	CASSLDPGATNTGELFF
11	-	TRBJ1-1	TRBV7-6	-	TGTGCCAGCAGCTCCGGACAAGAAGCTTTCTTT	CASSSGQEAFF
16	TRBD1	TRBJ2-7	TRBV7-3	-	TGTGCCAGCAGCTTAGATGCTGGGACAGGGAGCTACGAGCAGTACTTC	CASSLDAGTGSYEQYF
15	-	TRBJ2-1	TRBV27	-	TGTGCCAGCAGTGTGACAGCAGATCCCTACAATGAGCAGTTCTTC	CASSVTADPYNEQFF
15	-	TRBJ2-3	TRBV6-4	-	TGTGCCAGCAGTGACAAAGGGGACCTCACAGATACGCAGTATTTT	CASSDKGDLTDTQYF
17	TRBD2	TRBJ2-1	TRBV4-3	-	TGCGCCAGCAGCCAAGATAGGGAGCTAGCGGGCTACAATGAGCAGTTCTTC	CASSQDRELAGYNEQFF
13	-	TRBJ1-1	TRBV6-5	-	TGTGCCAGCACCCTATCCTCGGGCACTGAAGCTTTCTTT	CASTLSSGTEAFF
15	-	TRBJ2-7	TRBV4-1	-	TGCGCCAGCAGCCAAGAGACTAGAGCCGCCTACGAGCAGTACTTC	CASSQETRAAYEQYF
16	TRBD1	TRBJ1-1	TRBV4-1	-	TGCGCCAGCAGCCCGGGACAGGCGATGGGTTTGGGTGAAGCTTTCTTT	CASSPGQAMGLGEAFF
14	-	TRBJ2-3	TRBV4-2	-	TGTGCCAGCAGCCAAGGTACTACCACAGATACGCAGTATTTT	CASSQGTTTDTQYF
14	-	TRBJ1-2	TRBV2	-	TGTGCCAGCAGTGACGTTAGGCTGGGCTATGGCTACACCTTC	CASSDVRLGYGYTF
13	-	TRBJ1-5	TRBV27	medium-sized	TGTGCCAGCAGTTTTCTCGGGAATCAGCCCCAGCATTTT	CASSFLGNQPQHF
14	TRBD1	TRBJ1-1	TRBV5-1	-	TGCGCCAGCAGCCCGCTGACAGGGAAAACTGAAGCTTTCTTT	CASSPLTGKTEAFF
15	-	TRBJ1-4	TRBV28	-	TGTGCCAGCCAAACGCCCTCGGCGTTTGATGAAAAACTGTTTTTT	CASQTPSAFDEKLFF
17	-	TRBJ1-5	TRBV21-1	-	TGTGCCAGCAGCGGAAAGGTGCGGGCATATAGCAATCAGCCCCAGCATTTT	CASSGKVRAYSNQPQHF
15	-	TRBJ2-2	TRBV30	-	TGTGCCTGGAGGATGCCTGGACGTACGGCCGGGGAGCTGTTTTTT	CAWRMPGRTAGELFF